What follows describes a single T cell receptor beta chain. Its antigen remains unidentified. The data were obtained in a study of cytomegalovirus exposure and HLA in healthy donors. Across the whole study: There were just under 400 genotyped donors. Of these, roughly 80% fell in the genetic ancestry cluster associated with self-reported Caucasian donors. Whole-study results and caveats: Both high specificity and high sensitivity reportedly marked the classifier's diagnosis of cytomegalovirus status. In vitro checks showed that a few CMV-associated chains really do target CMV antigens.

The germline CDR1 and CDR2 sequences are SGDLS and YYNGEE. The length of the CDR3 is 15 residues. Between the trimmed V and J ends, which lost 0 bases and 5 bases, there was a span of 14 bases. PCR amplification relied on 60 Vbeta primers (plus 13 Jbeta primers). The assay was immunoSEQ multiplex PCR, and TCRdb's table has in-frame clones only and misses some. The sample has 95,000 to 150,000 clones; about 73% are singletons. Sequenced: PBMCs. The clonotype comes from a middle-aged woman in good health and CMV-seropositive. V gene TRBV9 combines with J gene TRBJ1-2, with D possibly TRBD1 on 5 matching bases. The CDR3 nucleotides are TGTGCCAGCAGCGTAGGTCAGGGATTGGATTATGGCTACACCTTC. Protein: CASSVGQGLDYGYTF. Full variable domain (outside the CDR3, taken from reference TRBV9 and TRBJ1-2): DSGVTQTPKHLITATGQRVTLRCSPRSGDLSVYWYQQSLDQGLQFLIQYYNGEERAKGNILERFSAQQFPDLHSELNLSSLELGDSALYFCASSVGQGLDYGYTFGSGTRLTVV.